A selection of T cell receptor beta chains follows, all from one sample in a study of blood T cell repertoires in COVID-19. Produced via immunoSEQ multiplex PCR; TCRdb's table is partial and in-frame only. Among about 57,000 clones listed, 70% to 85% were seen once. The sequenced sample consisted of peripheral blood. The receptor source for this set is a human donor in a cohort sampled during active COVID-19. Each CDR3 is given with its conserved first and last residue. A D gene is named only where the DNA matches it firmly. Size is stated for part of the rows, as once, few or many counts, or as a class when the clone is expanded.

>TRBD2|few|TRBJ2-1|16|TRBV3-1/TRBV3-2
TGTGCCAGCAGCCGCAGACTAGCGGGAGTATACAATGAGCAGTTCTTC
CASSRRLAGVYNEQFF
>NA|NA|TRBJ1-2|13|TRBV12-3/TRBV12-4
TGTGCCAGCAGCCCCAACAGGGAATATGGCTACACCTTC
CASSPNREYGYTF
>NA|NA|TRBJ1-1|15|TRBV10-3
TGTGCCATCAGTGAGTCGTGGACACAGAACACTGAAGCTTTCTTT
CAISESWTQNTEAFF
>TRBD2|many|TRBJ2-3|14|TRBV4-1
TGCGCCAGCAGCCTTGGCGGGACTAGAGATACGCAGTATTTT
CASSLGGTRDTQYF
>NA|few|TRBJ2-3|15|TRBV9
TGTGCCAGCAACCCGGGAGACGCTAGCACAGATACGCAGTATTTT
CASNPGDASTDTQYF
>NA|NA|TRBJ2-1|15|TRBV5-1
TGCGCCAGCAGCTTGGGCGGAAGCTCCTACAATGAGCAGTTCTTC
CASSLGGSSYNEQFF
>NA|NA|TRBJ1-2|15|TRBV13
TGTGCCAGCAAAATGGCAGGCGCAGTCCACTATGGCTACACCTTC
CASKMAGAVHYGYTF
>NA|few|TRBJ2-1|12|TRBV2
TGTGCCAGCGCGGACAGCTACAATGAGCAGTTCTTC
CASADSYNEQFF
>TRBD2|NA|TRBJ2-7|18|TRBV7-9
TGTGCCAGCAGCGAGCCTAGCGGGAAAGTGGGGATTACCTACGAGCAGTACTTC
CASSEPSGKVGITYEQYF
>NA|NA|TRBJ2-7|16|TRBV5-4
TGTGCCAGCAGCGCTGGGCTGAGCGGCCCACAGGGAGAGCAGTACTTC
CASSAGLSGPQGEQYF
>NA|NA|TRBJ1-3|13|TRBV9
TGTGCCAGCAGCCGACGCGGGTTAGACACCATATATTTT
CASSRRGLDTIYF
>TRBD2|NA|TRBJ2-1|14|TRBV10-3
TGTGCCATCAGTGATGCGGGAGGGCGGAATGAGCAGTTCTTC
CAISDAGGRNEQFF
>NA|NA|TRBJ2-2|14|TRBV2
TGTGCCAGCAGGAGGACAGAGAACACCGGGGAGCTGTTTTTT
CASRRTENTGELFF